The 6 T cell receptor beta chains reported below all come from one sample, sequenced in a study of metastatic and nonmetastatic thyroid tumors. Thyroid surgery was preceded by no treatment in any patient. TCRdb reanalyzed the PCR reads with MiXCR. This table holds 20,000 to 25,000 clones, roughly 22% found once. Sequencing was done on a sample of adjacent normal tissue. Receptors originate from a female donor with papillary thyroid cancer or a benign thyroid nodule (not recorded which). Some clones in this sample may be carry-over from other donors' samples.

This clone came up many times. V usage is TRBV11-2 and J usage is TRBJ2-5; D is unresolved. This CDR3 has 12 residues. Germline V gene sequence: CDR1 SGHAT, CDR2 FQNNGV. V was clipped by 2 bases and J by 7 bases, with 8 bases between them. The CDR3 reads CASSLRLSTQYF. The DNA for the CDR3 is TGTGCCAGCAGCTTAAGGTTGTCGACCCAGTACTTC. Combining the CDR3 with reference TRBV11-2 and TRBJ2-5 gives the whole variable domain EAGVAQSPRYKIIEKRQSVAFWCNPISGHATLYWYQQILGQGPKLLIQFQNNGVVDDSQLPKDRFSAERLKGVDSTLKIQPAKLEDSAVYLCASSLRLSTQYFGPGTRLLVL.

In its sample, this clone was seen a few times. The junction and the germline gene differ at one end; a read error may be behind it. This sequence joins TRBV12-3 or TRBV12-4 and TRBJ1-1; a weak D match, TRBD1 (5 bases). The CDR3 runs to 14 residues. This chain's CDR3 is CAISLCRVNTEAFF. CDR3 bases: TGTGCCATCAGTTTGTGCAGGGTGAACACTGAAGCTTTCTTT.

The table lists this clone with many counts. In DNA, the CDR3 is TGTGCCTGGACCCCCGGGCCCGGGGGCTACACCTTC. Translated: CAWTPGPGGYTF. This rearrangement joins TRBV30 to TRBJ1-2; no definite D call. Germline lookup yields CDR1 GTSNPN and CDR2 SVGIG (reference sequence). The CDR3 totals 12 residues. V lost 4 bases and J lost 8, with 14 bases in between. The complete variable domain, with remaining parts taken from reference TRBV30 and TRBJ1-2, reads SQTIHQWPATLVQPVGSPLSLECTVEGTSNPNLYWYRQAAGRGLQLLFYSVGIGQISSEVPQNLSASRPQDRQFILSSKKLLLSDSGFYLCAWTPGPGGYTFGSGTRLTVV.

This clone was recorded at least ten times. V and J are TRBV18 and TRBJ2-5; possible D gene TRBD2, 6 bases. Trimming cost V 0 bases and J 5 bases, with 13 bases left between them. Germline CDR1 is KGHSH and CDR2 is LQKENI. CDR3 length: 15 amino acids. This CDR3 is CASSPPLGAGETQYF. As DNA, the CDR3 is TGTGCCAGCTCACCACCGTTGGGTGCGGGGGAGACCCAGTACTTC.

This clone was recorded many times. V and J are TRBV10-2 and TRBJ2-1; 15 bases match TRBD2. The length of the CDR3 is 19 residues. Germline-derived CDR1 and CDR2 are WSHSY and SAAADI. J lost 9 bases, V lost 2 bases, and 14 bases had no gene match. CDR3 amino acids: CASSELIYRTSGRAGEQFF. For the CDR3, the DNA is TGCGCCAGCAGTGAGCTAATCTACAGGACTAGCGGGAGGGCCGGTGAGCAGTTCTTC.

This clone occurred a few times. The J gene is TRBJ1-1, the V gene TRBV6-1; no firm D call. The CDR3 runs to 13 residues. Germline V lookup: CDR1 MNHNS, CDR2 SASEGT. Trimming removed 6 bases at V and 2 bases at J, with 10 bases between. CDR3 protein: CASRYLLNTEAFF. The DNA for the CDR3 is TGTGCCAGCAGATACCTCCTAAACACTGAAGCTTTCTTT.